This T cell receptor (beta chain) was sequenced for a study of CD8 T cells in Susac syndrome. V dropped 5 bases and J dropped 6; count of bases not matched to a gene: 9. Germline values: CDR1 SEHNR, CDR2 FQNEAQ (reference sequence). The CDR3 runs 16 residues. With random hexamers, roughly 0.45 to 1 ug RNA was reverse transcribed. The immunoSEQ assay covered 54 Vbeta and 13 Jbeta segments for CDR3. TCRdb redid the calling of the immunoSEQ multiplex PCR reads with MiXCR, one entry per CDR3 protein. The table has 130,000 or so distinct CDR3 sequences, roughly 89% seen once; the top ten hold around 0.22%. Sequencing of TCR beta was carried out in blood CD8+ and CD4+ T cells. Negative isolation yielded CD8+ and CD4+ T cells; FACS enriched TEMRA cells.

This clonotype was sampled from a human donor with multiple sclerosis. Sample: CD8+ T cells from PBMCs. This sequence joins TRBV7-9 and TRBJ2-1, with TRBD2 matching over 11 bases. CDR3 region: CASSPGLAGPFNEQFF. In DNA, the CDR3 is TGTGCCAGCAGCCCTGGACTAGCGGGCCCTTTCAATGAGCAGTTCTTC. The complete variable domain, with remaining parts taken from reference TRBV7-9 and TRBJ2-1, reads DTGVSQNPRHKITKRGQNVTFRCDPISEHNRLYWYRQTLGQGPEFLTYFQNEAQLEKSRLLSDRFSAERPKGSFSTLEIQRTEQGDSAMYLCASSPGLAGPFNEQFFGPGTRLTVL.